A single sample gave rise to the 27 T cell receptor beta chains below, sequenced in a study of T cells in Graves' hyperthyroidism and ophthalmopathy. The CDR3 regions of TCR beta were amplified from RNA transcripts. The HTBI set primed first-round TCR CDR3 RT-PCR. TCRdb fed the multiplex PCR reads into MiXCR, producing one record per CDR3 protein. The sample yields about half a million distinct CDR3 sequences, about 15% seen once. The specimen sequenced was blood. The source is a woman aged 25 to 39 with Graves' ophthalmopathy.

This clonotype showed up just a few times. The CDR3: CASSPDGLTGGNQPQHF. The CDR3 nucleotides are TGTGCCAGCAGTCCCGACGGCCTCACAGGGGGCAATCAGCCCCAGCATTTT. The gene calls are TRBV12-3 or TRBV12-4 and TRBJ1-5; 7 nucleotides agree with TRBD1. This CDR3 is 17 amino acids long. Trimming at V came to 5 bases and at J to 2 bases, leaving 12 bases not matched to a gene.

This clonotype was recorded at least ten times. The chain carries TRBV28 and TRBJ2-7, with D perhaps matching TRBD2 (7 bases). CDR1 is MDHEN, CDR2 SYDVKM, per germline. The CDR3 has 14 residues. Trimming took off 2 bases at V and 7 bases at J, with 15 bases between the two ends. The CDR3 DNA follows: TGTGCCAGCAGTTTAGGAGGGGGGCGGGAGGAGCAGTACTTC. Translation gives CASSLGGGREEQYF.

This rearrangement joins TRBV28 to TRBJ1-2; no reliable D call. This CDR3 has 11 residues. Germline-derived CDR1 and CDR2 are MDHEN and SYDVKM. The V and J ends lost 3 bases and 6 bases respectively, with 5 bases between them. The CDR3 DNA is TGTGCCAGCAGTTTTAAGGATGGCTACACCTTC. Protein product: CASSFKDGYTF.

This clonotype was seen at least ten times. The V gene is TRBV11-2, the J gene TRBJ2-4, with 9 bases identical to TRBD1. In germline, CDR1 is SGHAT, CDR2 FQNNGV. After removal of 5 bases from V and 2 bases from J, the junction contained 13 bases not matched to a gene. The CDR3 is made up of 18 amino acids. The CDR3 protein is CASSPGGNGQGTKNIQYF. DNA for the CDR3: TGTGCCAGCAGCCCTGGAGGGAATGGACAGGGGACCAAAAACATTCAGTACTTC.

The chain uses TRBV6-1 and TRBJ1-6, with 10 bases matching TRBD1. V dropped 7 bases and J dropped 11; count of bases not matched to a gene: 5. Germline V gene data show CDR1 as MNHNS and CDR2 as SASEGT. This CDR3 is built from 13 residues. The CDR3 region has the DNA TGTGCCAGCAACGACAGGGGGCTTGCACCCCTCCACTTT. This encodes CASNDRGLAPLHF.

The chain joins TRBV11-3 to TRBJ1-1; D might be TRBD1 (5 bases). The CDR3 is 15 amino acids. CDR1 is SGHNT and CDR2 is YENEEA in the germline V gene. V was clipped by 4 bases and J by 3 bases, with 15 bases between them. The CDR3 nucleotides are TGTGCCAGCAGCTCTCCCAGGGAAGGGGACACTGAAGCTTTCTTT. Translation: CASSSPREGDTEAFF.

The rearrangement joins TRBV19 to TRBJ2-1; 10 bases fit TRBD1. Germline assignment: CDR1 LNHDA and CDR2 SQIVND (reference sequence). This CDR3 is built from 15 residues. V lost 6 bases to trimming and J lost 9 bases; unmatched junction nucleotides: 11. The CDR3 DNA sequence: TGTGCCAGTAGCCCGCAGTTTGGACAGGGGGGTGAGCAGTTCTTC. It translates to CASSPQFGQGGEQFF.

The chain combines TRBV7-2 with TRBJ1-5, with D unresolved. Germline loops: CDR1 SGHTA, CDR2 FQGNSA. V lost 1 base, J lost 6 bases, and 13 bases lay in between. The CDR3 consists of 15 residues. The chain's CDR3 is CASSLEPLLGQPQHF. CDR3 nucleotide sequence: TGTGCCAGCAGCTTAGAGCCCCTATTGGGTCAGCCCCAGCATTTT.

This chain's CDR3 is CASSAGSSDTQYF. The CDR3 nucleotides read TGTGCCAGCAGCGCCGGGTCGTCAGATACGCAGTATTTT. This chain connects TRBV7-8 to TRBJ2-3; D gene unclear. Per the germline V gene, CDR1 is SGHVS and CDR2 is FQNEAQ. Trimming pared 5 bases from V and 4 bases from J, leaving 10 bases between. CDR3 length equals 13 residues.

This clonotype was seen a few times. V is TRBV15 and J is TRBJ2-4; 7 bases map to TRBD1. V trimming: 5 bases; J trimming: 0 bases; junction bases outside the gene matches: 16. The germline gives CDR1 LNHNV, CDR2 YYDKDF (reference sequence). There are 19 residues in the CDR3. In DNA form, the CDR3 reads TGTGCCACCAGCGGATATACGGGACAGACCGACCTAGCCAAAAACATTCAGTACTTC. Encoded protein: CATSGYTGQTDLAKNIQYF.

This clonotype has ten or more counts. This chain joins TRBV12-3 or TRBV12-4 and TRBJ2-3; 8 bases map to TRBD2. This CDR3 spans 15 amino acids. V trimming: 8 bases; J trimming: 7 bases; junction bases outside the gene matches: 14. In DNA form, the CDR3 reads TGTGCCAGCGTCAGAGAGGGAGCGGGAGAAAATACGCAGTATTTT. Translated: CASVREGAGENTQYF.

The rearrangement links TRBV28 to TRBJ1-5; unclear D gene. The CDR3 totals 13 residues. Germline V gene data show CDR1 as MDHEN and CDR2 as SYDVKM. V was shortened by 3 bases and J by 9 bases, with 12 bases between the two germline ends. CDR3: CASSFPGLGPQHF. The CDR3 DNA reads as TGTGCCAGCAGTTTTCCGGGATTGGGGCCCCAGCATTTT.

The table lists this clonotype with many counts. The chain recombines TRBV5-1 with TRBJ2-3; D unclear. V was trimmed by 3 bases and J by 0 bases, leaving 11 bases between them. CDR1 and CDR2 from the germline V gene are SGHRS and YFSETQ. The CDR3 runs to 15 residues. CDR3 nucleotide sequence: TGCGCCAGCAGCTACGGACGGAGTAGCACAGATACGCAGTATTTT. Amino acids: CASSYGRSSTDTQYF.

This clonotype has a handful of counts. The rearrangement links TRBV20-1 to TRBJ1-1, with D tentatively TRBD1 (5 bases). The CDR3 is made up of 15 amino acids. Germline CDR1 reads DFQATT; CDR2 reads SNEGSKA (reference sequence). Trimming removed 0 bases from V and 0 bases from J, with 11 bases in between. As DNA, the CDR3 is TGCAGTGCTAGAGAGCCCCGACAGATGAACACTGAAGCTTTCTTT. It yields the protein CSAREPRQMNTEAFF.

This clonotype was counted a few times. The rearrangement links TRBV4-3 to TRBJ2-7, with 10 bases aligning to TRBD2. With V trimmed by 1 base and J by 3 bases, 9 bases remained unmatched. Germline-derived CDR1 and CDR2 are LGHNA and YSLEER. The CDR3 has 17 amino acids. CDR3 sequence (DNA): TGCGCCAGCAGCCAAGTAGCGGGAGGTGGTGTGAGCTACGAGCAGTACTTC. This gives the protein CASSQVAGGGVSYEQYF.

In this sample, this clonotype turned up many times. The CDR3 DNA sequence: TGTGCCAGCAGTTCTCCGGGACTCCGGGGGTATGTGACCCAGTACTTC. Its translation is CASSSPGLRGYVTQYF. The J gene is TRBJ2-5, the V gene TRBV6-2 or TRBV6-3, with D possibly being TRBD2 (6 bases). The CDR3 spans 16 residues. In germline, CDR1 is MNHEY, CDR2 SVGEGT. Trimming left V 4 bases short and J 7 bases short, with 22 bases between.

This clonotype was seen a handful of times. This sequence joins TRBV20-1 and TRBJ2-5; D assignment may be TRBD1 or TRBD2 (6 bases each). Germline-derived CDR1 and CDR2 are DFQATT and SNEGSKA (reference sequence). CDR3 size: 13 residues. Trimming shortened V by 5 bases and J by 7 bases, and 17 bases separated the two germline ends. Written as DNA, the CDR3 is TGCAGTGCTCGGCAAGGGGGAGGAGGGACCCAGTACTTC. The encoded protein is CSARQGGGGTQYF.

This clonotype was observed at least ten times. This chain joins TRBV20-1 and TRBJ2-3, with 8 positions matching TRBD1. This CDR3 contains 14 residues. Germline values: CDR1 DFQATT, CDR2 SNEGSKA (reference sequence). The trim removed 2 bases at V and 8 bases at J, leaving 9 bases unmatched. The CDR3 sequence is CSARRGYRGFTQYF. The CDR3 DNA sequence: TGCAGTGCTAGACGGGGTTACAGGGGGTTTACGCAGTATTTT.

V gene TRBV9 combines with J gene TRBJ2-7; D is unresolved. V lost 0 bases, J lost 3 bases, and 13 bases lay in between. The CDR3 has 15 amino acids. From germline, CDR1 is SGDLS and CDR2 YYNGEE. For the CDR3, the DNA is TGTGCCAGCAGCGTAGGGACCAGCGCCTACTACGAGCAGTACTTC. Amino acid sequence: CASSVGTSAYYEQYF.

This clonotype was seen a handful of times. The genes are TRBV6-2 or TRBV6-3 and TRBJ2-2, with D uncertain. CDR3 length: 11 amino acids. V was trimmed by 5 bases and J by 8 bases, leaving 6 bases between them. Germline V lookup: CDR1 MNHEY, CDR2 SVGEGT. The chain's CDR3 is CASSPDGELFF. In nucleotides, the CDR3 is TGTGCCAGCAGTCCAGATGGGGAGCTGTTTTTT.

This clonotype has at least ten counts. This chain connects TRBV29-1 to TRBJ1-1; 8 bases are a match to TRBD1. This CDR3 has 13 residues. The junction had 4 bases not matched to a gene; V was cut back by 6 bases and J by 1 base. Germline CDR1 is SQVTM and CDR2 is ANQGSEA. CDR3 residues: CSVLTGENTEAFF. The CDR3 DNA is TGCAGCGTCTTGACAGGGGAGAACACTGAAGCTTTCTTT.

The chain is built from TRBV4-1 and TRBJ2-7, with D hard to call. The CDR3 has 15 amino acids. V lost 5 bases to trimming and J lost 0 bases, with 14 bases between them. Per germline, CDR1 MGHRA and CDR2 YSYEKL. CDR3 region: CASSANSHSSYEQYF. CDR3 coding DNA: TGCGCCAGCAGCGCGAATAGCCACAGCTCCTACGAGCAGTACTTC.

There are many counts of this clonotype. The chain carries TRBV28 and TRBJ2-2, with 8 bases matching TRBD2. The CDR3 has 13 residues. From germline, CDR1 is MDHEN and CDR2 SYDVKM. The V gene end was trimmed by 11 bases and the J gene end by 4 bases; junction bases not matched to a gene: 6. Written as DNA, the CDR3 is TGTGCCGCGAGCGGGAGAGGCACCGGGGAGCTGTTTTTT. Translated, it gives CAASGRGTGELFF.

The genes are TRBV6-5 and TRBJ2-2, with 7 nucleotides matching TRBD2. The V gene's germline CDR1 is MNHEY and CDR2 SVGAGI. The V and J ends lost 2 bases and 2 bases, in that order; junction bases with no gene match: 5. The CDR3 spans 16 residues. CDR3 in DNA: TGTGCCAGCAGTTACCGGGGGGACCTAAACACCGGGGAGCTGTTTTTT. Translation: CASSYRGDLNTGELFF.

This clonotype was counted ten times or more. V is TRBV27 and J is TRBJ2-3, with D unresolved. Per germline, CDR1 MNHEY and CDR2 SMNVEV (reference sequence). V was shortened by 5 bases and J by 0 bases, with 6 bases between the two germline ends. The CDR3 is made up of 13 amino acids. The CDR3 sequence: CASSPVSTDTQYF. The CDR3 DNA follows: TGTGCCAGCAGTCCCGTAAGCACAGATACGCAGTATTTT.

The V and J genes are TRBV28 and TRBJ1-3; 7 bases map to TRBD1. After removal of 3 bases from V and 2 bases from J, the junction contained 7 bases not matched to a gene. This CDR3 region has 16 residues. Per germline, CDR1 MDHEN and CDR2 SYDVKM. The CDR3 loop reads CASSLGQGGPGNTIYF. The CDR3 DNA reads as TGTGCCAGCAGTTTGGGGCAGGGGGGACCTGGAAACACCATATATTTT.

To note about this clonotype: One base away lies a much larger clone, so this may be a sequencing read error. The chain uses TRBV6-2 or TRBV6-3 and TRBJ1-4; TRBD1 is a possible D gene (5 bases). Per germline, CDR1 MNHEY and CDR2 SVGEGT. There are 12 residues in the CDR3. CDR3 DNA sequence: TGTGCCAGCAGTTACGAGGGGTTCAAACTGCTTTTT. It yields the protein CASSYEGFKLLF.